This T cell receptor (beta chain) was recorded in a study of OX40 agonist ivuxolimab in advanced cancers. Overall study: Ivuxolimab is a fully human IgG2 antibody that activates OX40 (CD134). Every 2 weeks, patients got intravenous ivuxolimab at one of six dose levels (0.01-10 mg/kg). In three patients, partial responses were observed, one with hepatocellular carcinoma and two with cutaneous melanoma. Study-level results: Clonal expansion was seen in CD4+ and CD8+ blood T cells by week 6 at 0.1 to 3.0 mg/kg.

As to this clone: Its antigen is undetermined. At one end, the junction sequence differs from germline, possibly due to a read error.

Sequencing was performed with immunoSEQ multiplex PCR; in TCRdb, only in-frame clones are kept and a portion is missing. This table holds tens of thousands of clones, 70% to 90% found once. This CDR3 comprises 17 residues. Germline CDR1 is SGHNT and CDR2 is YYREEE (reference sequence). The source is an adult with an advanced solid tumor such as melanoma, head and neck, liver or kidney cancer. Sample: CD4+ or CD8+ T cells sorted from blood, taken in a trial of the OX40 agonist ivuxolimab. J is TRBJ2-3 and V is TRBV5-4, with 8 bases aligning to TRBD2. The CDR3: CASSDGSGGFNTGTQYF. CDR3 nucleotides: TGTGCCAGCAGCGATGGATCGGGAGGGTTTAACACAGGTACGCAGTATTTT.